This entry concerns a single T cell receptor beta chain. The CDR3 contains 16 residues. The germline V gene has CDR1 MNHNS and CDR2 SASEGT. Unmatched junction bases numbered 4, after V lost 1 base and J lost 2 bases. The data belong to a study of T cell changes during pregnancy in multiple sclerosis. Sequencing was performed with immunoSEQ multiplex PCR; in TCRdb, only in-frame clones are kept and a portion is missing. The profile shows tens of thousands of clones, 93% of them singletons. The chain has TRBV6-1 and TRBJ2-7, with 11 bases identical to TRBD2. The sequences come from peripheral blood, collected in the second trimester of pregnancy. This receptor was obtained from a female donor with multiple sclerosis, enrolled in a pregnancy study. The CDR3 DNA follows: TGTGCCAGCAGTGAAGGACCGGGACTAGCGGCCTACGAGCAGTACTTC. Amino acids: CASSEGPGLAAYEQYF.